The source of this T cell receptor beta chain is a study of T cells in localized non-small cell lung cancer. Germline assignment: CDR1 SGHDT and CDR2 YYEEEE. The ends lost 4 bases at V and 0 bases at J; junction bases unmatched: 9. The CDR3 length is 16 residues. The table came from immunoSEQ multiplex PCR; TCRdb's copy has only in-frame clones and leaves some out. The data show more than 45,000 clones, about 80% seen once. Findings and caveats of the study: A median approximately 61 of the top 100 tumor clones appeared in adjacent lung. Uninvolved adjacent lung had higher T cell clonality than tumor and all other tissues.

On this clone: The antigen remains unidentified.

This clonotype was obtained from a man aged 35-75 years with stage I squamous cell lung carcinoma. J is TRBJ2-7 and V is TRBV5-6, with 8 bases aligning to TRBD1. The sequencing here drew on peripheral blood, taken before any cancer treatment. The CDR3 DNA reads TGTGCCAGCAGCCACCGGGACAGGTTTCGCTCCTACGAGCAGTACTTC. Residues: CASSHRDRFRSYEQYF.